The clone carrying this TCR beta chain has more than one count but fewer than ten. TCRdb re-called the RT-PCR reads through MiXCR, storing one row per CDR3 protein. The sample has around 700,000 distinct CDR3 sequences, over 12% seen once; the top ten hold 3.6%. V shed 2 bases and J shed 5 bases, with 21 bases lying between them. CDR1 and CDR2 from the germline V gene are SGHTA and FQGTGA. The CDR3 covers 17 residues. The chain employs TRBV7-3 and TRBJ2-5, with D unclear. Sequenced input: memory CD4+ T cells from blood. This receptor was taken from a female donor in good health, serving as a healthy control. The CDR3 DNA reads TGTGCCAGCAGCTTAGGTGGTAGGGCAGACCTCTGGGAGACCCAGTACTTC. It is translated as CASSLGGRADLWETQYF.